The 26 T cell receptor beta chains given below trace back to one sample, sequenced in a study of control samples from healthy donors and cancer patients. The table came from immunoSEQ multiplex PCR; TCRdb's copy has only in-frame clones and leaves some out. The sample lists approximately 170,000 clones, about 90% occurring once. Sequencing was carried out using blood. These receptors originate from a woman younger than 45 in good health.

This clone was recorded a few times. The chain uses TRBV18 and TRBJ1-1; D uncertain. V lost 2 bases and J lost 3, with 10 bases in between. The length of the CDR3 is 14 residues. Per germline, CDR1 KGHSH and CDR2 LQKENI. The CDR3, as DNA: TGTGCCAGCTCACCATTGGAGAGGGACACTGAAGCTTTCTTT. This gives the protein CASSPLERDTEAFF.

CDR3 protein: CASSSWTVTNEKLFF. CDR3 nucleotide sequence: TGTGCCAGCAGTTCGTGGACGGTAACTAATGAAAAACTGTTTTTT. This rearrangement joins TRBV28 to TRBJ1-4, with no clear D. CDR3 length equals 15 residues. The germline V gene encodes CDR1 MDHEN and CDR2 SYDVKM. V dropped 4 bases and J dropped 1 base, with 10 bases sitting between them.

The rearrangement joins TRBV2 to TRBJ1-3, with 7 positions matching TRBD1. Per germline, CDR1 SNHLY and CDR2 FYNNEI. The CDR3 covers 15 residues. The V and J ends lost 2 bases and 2 bases, in that order; junction bases with no gene match: 3. CDR3 protein: CASSERGQPGNTIYF. DNA for the CDR3: TGTGCCAGCAGTGAAAGGGGGCAGCCTGGAAACACCATATATTTT. Combining the CDR3 with reference TRBV2 and TRBJ1-3 gives the whole variable domain EPEVTQTPSHQVTQMGQEVILRCVPISNHLYFYWYRQILGQKVEFLVSFYNNEISEKSEIFDDQFSVERPDGSNFTLKIRSTKLEDSAMYFCASSERGQPGNTIYFGEGSWLTVV.

The chain joins TRBV18 to TRBJ2-3; 11 nucleotides line up with TRBD2. With 6 bases clipped from V and 2 bases from J, the junction kept 4 bases outside the gene matches. The CDR3 has 15 amino acids. CDR1 KGHSH and CDR2 LQKENI come from the germline V gene. CDR3 sequence reads: CASSPTSGITDTQYF. The CDR3 bases are TGTGCCAGCTCCCCGACTAGCGGGATCACAGATACGCAGTATTTT.

The V and J genes are TRBV28 and TRBJ2-7, with 10 bases matching TRBD2. CDR1 and CDR2 from the germline V gene are MDHEN and SYDVKM. V lost 1 base, J lost 2 bases, and 5 bases stayed unmatched. This CDR3 comprises 16 residues. This chain's CDR3 is CASSLFSGGATYEQYF. The CDR3 DNA sequence: TGTGCCAGCAGTTTATTCAGCGGGGGGGCGACCTACGAGCAGTACTTC.

Turning to this clone: One end of the junction fails to match germline, which may point to a read error. The chain uses TRBV9 and TRBJ1-4; 7 nucleotides align to TRBD1. Germline V gene sequence: CDR1 SGDLS, CDR2 YYNGEE. This CDR3 has 13 residues. The CDR3 protein is CASSVGTAERLFF. CDR3 bases: TGTGCCAGCAGCGTGGGGACAGCAGAAAGACTGTTTTTT.

The rearrangement joins TRBV6-6 to TRBJ2-1, with TRBD1 as a possible D gene (6 bases). V was pared by 6 bases and J by 7 bases, with 16 bases between. The CDR3 has 14 amino acids. Germline V gives CDR1 MNHNY, CDR2 SVGAGI (reference sequence). CDR3 residues: CASRPTTGGNEQFF. The CDR3 region has the DNA TGTGCCAGCAGGCCGACGACAGGTGGGAATGAGCAGTTCTTC.

The table lists this clone with a few counts. In nucleotides, the CDR3 is TGTGCCAGCAGTCCGGTGGGCGGGTCCTACGAGCAGTACGTC. Translation gives CASSPVGGSYEQYV. The V gene is TRBV6-5, the J gene TRBJ2-7, with D possibly matching TRBD2 (5 bases). V dropped 5 bases and J dropped 1 base, with 12 bases sitting between them. CDR1 is MNHEY and CDR2 is SVGAGI in the germline V gene. The CDR3 spans 14 residues.

The gene calls are TRBV15 and TRBJ1-1; D remains unclear. Germline V CDR1 and CDR2: LNHNV, YYDKDF (reference sequence). This CDR3 has 15 residues. The germline V and J ends were trimmed by 0 bases and 0 bases, with 8 bases remaining between them. The CDR3 DNA is TGTGCCACCAGCAGAGATCTACGGTTGAACACTGAAGCTTTCTTT. It yields the protein CATSRDLRLNTEAFF.

This rearrangement joins TRBV30 to TRBJ1-1, with 8 bases aligning to TRBD1. The J segment lost 0 bases and the V segment lost 0 bases, leaving 3 bases of the junction unmatched. This CDR3 is 15 amino acids long. Germline CDR1 is GTSNPN and CDR2 is SVGIG (reference sequence). The CDR3 coding sequence is TGTGCCTGGAGTGTAGGGACAGGACTGAACACTGAAGCTTTCTTT. It codes for CAWSVGTGLNTEAFF.

This chain uses TRBV19 with TRBJ1-2, with D perhaps matching TRBD1 (5 bases). V was cut by 1 base and J by 8 bases, with 11 bases left in between. Germline values: CDR1 LNHDA, CDR2 SQIVND (reference sequence). The CDR3 spans 13 residues. The CDR3 DNA follows: TGTGCCAGTAGTATAGGAGGGGCCAGGGGCTACACCTTC. Amino acid sequence: CASSIGGARGYTF.

This sequence joins TRBV5-5 and TRBJ2-5, with D tentatively TRBD2 (5 bases). Germline CDR1 SGHKS, CDR2 YYEKEE (reference sequence). The CDR3 is made up of 14 amino acids. Deletions cut 1 base from V and 5 bases from J, with 12 bases between. CDR3 bases: TGTGCCAGCAGCTTGATGGTGCGCGGGGAGACCCAGTACTTC. This codes for CASSLMVRGETQYF.

This chain connects TRBV7-9 to TRBJ2-5; 9 bases are shared with TRBD2. The CDR3 is 14 residues long. CDR1 is SEHNR, CDR2 FQNEAQ, per germline (reference sequence). Germline trimming cut 5 bases from V and 5 bases from J; bases unmatched to any gene: 6. The CDR3 spells CASSPAGGGETQYF. DNA of the CDR3: TGTGCCAGCAGCCCAGCGGGAGGAGGTGAGACCCAGTACTTC.

V and J are TRBV14 and TRBJ2-1; no clear D. Germline assignment: CDR1 SGHDN and CDR2 FVKESK. Trimming stripped 4 bases from V and 6 bases from J, with 7 bases between. The CDR3 length is 12 residues. CDR3 in DNA: TGTGCCAGCAGCCTTTCGAGCAATGAGCAGTTCTTC. Translated, it gives CASSLSSNEQFF.

The rearrangement joins TRBV4-1 to TRBJ2-1, with TRBD2 matching 7 bases. V shed 4 bases, J shed 0 bases, and the junction held 6 bases outside the gene matches. The length of the CDR3 is 16 residues. The germline CDR1 and CDR2 sequences are MGHRA and YSYEKL. This CDR3 reads CASSPLERGSYNEQFF. CDR3 sequence (DNA): TGCGCCAGCAGCCCTCTAGAGCGGGGCTCCTACAATGAGCAGTTCTTC.

The chain recombines TRBV19 with TRBJ1-4, with 7 bases matching TRBD1. The CDR3 is made up of 20 amino acids. J was trimmed by 0 bases and V by 0 bases; bases with no gene match: 13. Germline CDR1 reads LNHDA; CDR2 reads SQIVND (reference sequence). The CDR3 sequence: CASSIDRAGTADTTNEKLFF. In nucleotides, the CDR3 is TGTGCCAGTAGTATAGATCGCGCCGGGACAGCTGATACAACTAATGAAAAACTGTTTTTT.

This chain joins TRBV4-2 and TRBJ2-3; 8 bases map to TRBD2. V shed 1 base and J 2 bases; nucleotides not matched to a gene: 8. Germline CDR1 is LGHNA and CDR2 is YNFKEQ. This CDR3 has 17 residues. The CDR3 nucleotides read TGTGCCAGCAGCCAAGCAGTCGGACTAGCAGACACAGATACGCAGTATTTT. It is translated as CASSQAVGLADTDTQYF.

The chain recombines TRBV19 with TRBJ2-1; D is perhaps TRBD1 or TRBD2 (6 bases each). The V gene lost 3 bases and the J gene lost 5 bases, with 20 bases spanning the gap. Germline V CDR1 and CDR2: LNHDA, SQIVND (reference sequence). The CDR3 sequence is 17 residues long. The CDR3 nucleotides are TGTGCCAGTAGTATGCGGTTTGGGGGGCCTCGGAACAATGAGCAGTTCTTC. Its protein is CASSMRFGGPRNNEQFF. Supplemented by reference TRBV19 and TRBJ2-1, the full variable domain reads DGGITQSPKYLFRKEGQNVTLSCEQNLNHDAMYWYRQDPGQGLRLIYYSQIVNDFQKGDIAEGYSVSREKKESFPLTVTSAQKNPTAFYLCASSMRFGGPRNNEQFFGPGTRLTVL.

This clone was detected many times. The V call is TRBV5-4, the J call TRBJ1-2; 7 nucleotides agree with TRBD1. The CDR3 extends over 15 amino acids. Germline CDR1 and CDR2: SGHNT and YYREEE (reference sequence). After removal of 0 bases from V and 4 bases from J, the junction contained 6 bases not matched to a gene. In DNA, the CDR3 is TGTGCCAGCAGCTTGGGAGGGGGCCACGCCTATGGCTACACCTTC. Amino acids: CASSLGGGHAYGYTF.

The rearrangement joins TRBV7-2 to TRBJ1-2; D gene ambiguous. CDR3 length: 14 amino acids. Trimming removed 1 base at V and 8 bases at J, with 14 bases between. Per germline, CDR1 SGHTA and CDR2 FQGNSA. As DNA, the CDR3 is TGTGCCAGCAGCTTAGAGACGTTAACTGGGGGCTACACCTTC. Its translation is CASSLETLTGGYTF.

The chain joins TRBV18 to TRBJ1-5; no clear D. The CDR3 covers 16 residues. Trimming removed 4 bases at V and 1 base at J, with 14 bases between. The germline V gene encodes CDR1 KGHSH and CDR2 LQKENI. DNA of the CDR3: TGTGCCAGCTCACGAGGTCCGCAGGCGAGCAATCAGCCCCAGCATTTT. It specifies CASSRGPQASNQPQHF. The complete variable domain, with remaining parts taken from reference TRBV18 and TRBJ1-5, reads NAGVMQNPRHLVRRRGQEARLRCSPMKGHSHVYWYRQLPEEGLKFMVYLQKENIIDESGMPKERFSAEFPKEGPSILRIQQVVRGDSAAYFCASSRGPQASNQPQHFGDGTRLSIL.

In its sample, this clone was seen once. The chain is built from TRBV7-9 and TRBJ2-5; TRBD2 might be the D (6 bases). This CDR3 is built from 15 residues. V was clipped by 2 bases and J by 0 bases, with 10 bases between them. From germline, CDR1 is SEHNR and CDR2 FQNEAQ (reference sequence). The CDR3 protein is CASSLFGGDQETQYF. As DNA, the CDR3 is TGTGCCAGCAGCTTATTTGGCGGGGACCAAGAGACCCAGTACTTC.

This clone came up a few times. This chain connects TRBV5-4 to TRBJ1-1; D is ambiguous. CDR1 and CDR2 from the germline V gene are SGHNT and YYREEE (reference sequence). V was clipped by 4 bases and J by 5 bases, with 15 bases between them. This CDR3 region has 14 residues. This chain's CDR3 is CASSLGPPRTEAFF. The CDR3 DNA sequence: TGTGCCAGCAGCCTCGGACCCCCGCGGACTGAAGCTTTCTTT.

The CDR3: CASSDLLSFSGANVLTF. CDR3 coding DNA: TGTGCCAGCAGTGACCTTTTATCATTCTCTGGGGCCAACGTCCTGACTTTC. V gene TRBV6-1 combines with J gene TRBJ2-6; D remains unclear. CDR1 and CDR2 from the germline V gene are MNHNS and SASEGT. Trimming took 3 bases from V and 0 from J, leaving 12 bases between them. The CDR3 consists of 17 residues.

The chain is built from TRBV3-1 (or the pseudogene TRBV3-2) and TRBJ2-1; possibly TRBD2 for D (5 bases). Germline-derived CDR1 and CDR2 are LGHDT and YNNKEL (reference sequence). V lost 0 bases and J lost 7, with 10 bases in between. The CDR3 runs to 14 residues. CDR3 residues: CASSQDYGGNEQFF. DNA of the CDR3: TGTGCCAGCAGCCAAGATTACGGAGGAAATGAGCAGTTCTTC.

The rearrangement uses TRBV11-3 and TRBJ2-7; 10 bases line up with TRBD2. CDR3 size: 18 residues. J was trimmed by 3 bases and V by 0 bases; bases with no gene match: 11. CDR1 is SGHNT, CDR2 YENEEA, per germline. This CDR3 reads CASSLELRTPSGSYEQYF. In DNA form, the CDR3 reads TGTGCCAGCAGCTTAGAACTTAGAACCCCTAGCGGGAGCTACGAGCAGTACTTC.